The source of this TCR beta chain is a study of radiotherapy plus CTLA-4 blockade in lung cancer. Germline CDR1 is SGHDT and CDR2 is YYEEEE. V was clipped by 2 bases and J by 1 base; unmatched bases: 6. The CDR3 runs to 16 residues. The study treated chemo-refractory metastatic non-small-cell lung cancer patients with focal radiation plus ipilimumab CTLA-4 blockade. TCRdb's table, derived via immunoSEQ multiplex PCR, lists solely in-frame clones and lacks some. The sample lists around 65,000 clones, approximately 80% occurring once. Study observations and caveats: Radiotherapy with ipilimumab was followed by blood expansion of tumor-derived clones.

Turning to this clone: Its antigen is undetermined.

The source of this sequence is a human donor with non-small cell lung cancer who had a complete response to radiotherapy plus ipilimumab. The chain couples TRBV5-6 to TRBJ2-3; 8 nucleotides align to TRBD1. The input for sequencing was peripheral blood, taken from a patient treated with radiotherapy plus ipilimumab. CDR3 in amino acids: CASSFRTGPGTDTQYF. CDR3 sequence (DNA): TGTGCCAGCAGCTTTAGGACAGGGCCTGGCACAGATACGCAGTATTTT.